The rows below give T cell receptor beta chains drawn from one sample of a study of beta chain features in type 1 diabetes. The method was immunoSEQ multiplex PCR; TCRdb's version includes in-frame clones alone and lacks a portion of them. This table has just over 450,000 clones, 30% appearing once. Material: naive CD4+ T cells from blood. The receptors stem from a man between 18 and 29 years old in good health. CDR3s leave out the opening cysteine and the closing phenylalanine or tryptophan. Fields, in order: V gene, D gene, CDR3 protein. A D gene is named only where the DNA matches it firmly.

v_call: TRBV28
d_call: -
cdr3_aa: ASRSRGSYNEQF

v_call: TRBV29-1
d_call: -
cdr3_aa: SGQGTSTDTQY

v_call: TRBV30
d_call: -
cdr3_aa: AWSPQGNTQY

v_call: TRBV7-3
d_call: -
cdr3_aa: ASSFATVGGYT

v_call: TRBV7-2
d_call: -
cdr3_aa: ASSLSREETQY

v_call: TRBV7-2
d_call: -
cdr3_aa: ASSLGGSGYGYT

v_call: TRBV5-1
d_call: -
cdr3_aa: ASSLAADYGYT

v_call: TRBV29-1
d_call: TRBD2
cdr3_aa: SVRGGLAGNEQF

v_call: TRBV10-2
d_call: -
cdr3_aa: ASSEGAPGDQPQH

v_call: TRBV25-1
d_call: -
cdr3_aa: ASSVTDNTEAF

v_call: TRBV30
d_call: -
cdr3_aa: AWSPRWGARNQPQH

v_call: TRBV10-3
d_call: TRBD2
cdr3_aa: ATWEREGPDTQY

v_call: TRBV5-4
d_call: -
cdr3_aa: ASSLGGPTSYEQY

v_call: TRBV30
d_call: TRBD1
cdr3_aa: AWSPDRFDYGYT

v_call: TRBV29-1
d_call: -
cdr3_aa: SVDGGARNIQY

v_call: TRBV5-6
d_call: TRBD2
cdr3_aa: ASNPLAGAGDTQY

v_call: TRBV12-5
d_call: -
cdr3_aa: ASGLLGATGWNEKLF

v_call: TRBV5-1
d_call: -
cdr3_aa: ATGTGTLGEQY

v_call: TRBV18
d_call: -
cdr3_aa: ASSSRTAENTEAF

v_call: TRBV5-1
d_call: -
cdr3_aa: ASSISGTDNEKLF

v_call: TRBV27
d_call: TRBD2
cdr3_aa: ASSRLAAYEQY

v_call: TRBV28
d_call: -
cdr3_aa: ASSPGFEAYEQY

v_call: TRBV6-1
d_call: -
cdr3_aa: ASSDRGLTSPDTQY

v_call: TRBV28
d_call: -
cdr3_aa: ASSLFGANVLT

v_call: TRBV18
d_call: -
cdr3_aa: ASSPPVGRNTYEQY

v_call: TRBV30
d_call: -
cdr3_aa: AWSRAMGLEAF

v_call: TRBV15
d_call: TRBD1
cdr3_aa: ATSSQDRVTSYEQY

v_call: TRBV30
d_call: -
cdr3_aa: AWSEEQTYGYT

v_call: TRBV9
d_call: TRBD1
cdr3_aa: ASSLQLVDRGEGYT

v_call: TRBV5-6
d_call: -
cdr3_aa: ASSRLTIAKNIQY

v_call: TRBV28
d_call: -
cdr3_aa: ASRPRHWYQETQY

v_call: TRBV4-3
d_call: -
cdr3_aa: ASSQDRMNTEAF

v_call: TRBV30
d_call: TRBD1
cdr3_aa: AWGQGEQPQH

v_call: TRBV18
d_call: -
cdr3_aa: ASSLLDGELF

v_call: TRBV20-1
d_call: -
cdr3_aa: SASDQETQY

v_call: TRBV7-3
d_call: TRBD2
cdr3_aa: ASSPPGLAGSSYNEQF

v_call: TRBV5-1
d_call: -
cdr3_aa: ASSSLGGLSYEQY

v_call: TRBV28
d_call: -
cdr3_aa: ASSLSPVRREYYNEQF

v_call: TRBV25-1
d_call: -
cdr3_aa: ASSALGSSYEQY

v_call: TRBV7-8
d_call: -
cdr3_aa: ASSLESLGDYEQY

v_call: TRBV30
d_call: -
cdr3_aa: AWAGFGETQY

v_call: TRBV4-3
d_call: TRBD1
cdr3_aa: ASSQDLVRQGFYNEQF

v_call: TRBV5-4
d_call: -
cdr3_aa: ASSSSLGAGANVLT

v_call: TRBV15
d_call: TRBD1
cdr3_aa: ATSSTGVSYEQY

v_call: TRBV7-9
d_call: TRBD2
cdr3_aa: ASSLGAGGLNEQF

v_call: TRBV4-2
d_call: -
cdr3_aa: ASSQDRQDSDT

v_call: TRBV29-1
d_call: -
cdr3_aa: SVDLNEKLF

v_call: TRBV4-1
d_call: TRBD2
cdr3_aa: ASSQRLAGGRREQY

v_call: TRBV30
d_call: -
cdr3_aa: AWSVRGGGELF

v_call: TRBV2
d_call: TRBD2
cdr3_aa: ASSSGTSGQETQY

v_call: TRBV10-3
d_call: TRBD2
cdr3_aa: AIRNRTSGRQGTDTQY